The source of this TCR beta chain is a study of T cell responses to AZD1222 COVID-19 vaccine. Sequencing was performed with immunoSEQ multiplex PCR; in TCRdb, only in-frame clones are kept and a portion is missing. The sample includes 72,000 or so clones, roughly 85% of them seen just once. The V gene's germline CDR1 is SEHNR and CDR2 FQNEAQ (reference sequence). V lost 3 bases and J lost 4; bases outside the gene matches: 5. This CDR3 is built from 14 residues. This chain connects TRBV7-9 to TRBJ2-5; TRBD2 matches at 7 bases. This sequence originates from an adult in good health. Sequenced material: peripheral blood, taken on day 0 of AZD1222 vaccination. The CDR3 sequence: CASSFPTSRETQYF. In DNA form, the CDR3 reads TGTGCCAGCAGCTTCCCGACTAGCCGAGAGACCCAGTACTTC.